The 8 T cell receptor beta chains below come from one sample, sequenced in a study of blood T cell repertoires in COVID-19. Measured with immunoSEQ multiplex PCR; TCRdb has only the in-frame clones, and not every one. The sample contains about 65,000 clones, 70% to 90% of which appear only once. The sequenced sample consisted of peripheral blood. These receptors came from an elderly man with acute or convalescent COVID-19.

This chain links TRBV5-5 with TRBJ1-4, with TRBD1 matching over 7 bases. J lost 1 base, V lost 4 bases, and 4 bases had no gene match. The germline V gene has CDR1 SGHKS and CDR2 YYEKEE (reference sequence). This CDR3 comprises 15 residues. CDR3 bases: TGTGCCAGCAGCCCGTACAGGGGAACTAATGAAAAACTGTTTTTT. This translates into CASSPYRGTNEKLFF.

V is TRBV7-6 and J is TRBJ2-1; TRBD1 agrees at 10 bases. V lost 9 bases, J lost 4 bases, and 9 bases stayed unmatched. This CDR3 has 15 residues. Germline CDR1 reads SGHVS; CDR2 reads FNYEAQ. The CDR3 coding sequence is TGTGCCAGTCAACGTGGACAGGGGGATTACAATGAGCAGTTCTTC. It codes for CASQRGQGDYNEQFF.

The chain couples TRBV25-1 to TRBJ1-5, with no clear D. This CDR3 comprises 15 residues. The V gene lost 1 base and the J gene lost 1 base, with 8 bases spanning the gap. CDR1 and CDR2 (germline): MGHDK, SYGVNS. The CDR3 sequence is CASSEFAGSNQPQHF. The CDR3 nucleotides read TGTGCCAGCAGTGAATTTGCGGGGAGCAATCAGCCCCAGCATTTT.

This rearrangement joins TRBV5-6 to TRBJ2-1; D unclear. The CDR3 loop spans 13 amino acids. V lost 0 bases, J lost 4 bases, and 5 bases lay in between. CDR1 and CDR2 (germline): SGHDT, YYEEEE. CDR3 in DNA: TGTGCCAGCAGCTTGGTATCTTACAATGAGCAGTTCTTC. Its protein product is CASSLVSYNEQFF.

By proportion, this clone is medium-sized. The chain couples TRBV6-1 to TRBJ2-7; 11 bases are shared with TRBD2. Germline lookup yields CDR1 MNHNS and CDR2 SASEGT. Losses at the gene ends were 1 base for V and 2 bases for J; bases not matched to a gene: 7. This CDR3 spans 17 amino acids. The CDR3 DNA is TGTGCCAGCAGTGAAGATCCTAGCGGGGGGAACGCCTACGAGCAGTACTTC. Translation: CASSEDPSGGNAYEQYF.

The genes are TRBV6-6 and TRBJ2-4; 7 positions agree with TRBD1. CDR3 length equals 13 residues. Trimming removed 4 bases from V and 9 bases from J; junction bases left unmatched: 6. Germline assignment: CDR1 MNHNY and CDR2 SVGAGI (reference sequence). CDR3 nucleotide sequence: TGTGCCAGCAGTTTAGAACAGGGGAGCATTCAGTACTTC. Its protein product is CASSLEQGSIQYF.

In its sample, this clone was seen once. The V call is TRBV18, the J call TRBJ1-2; no firm D call. Germline CDR1 and CDR2: KGHSH and LQKENI. Trimming pared 2 bases from V and 2 bases from J, leaving 9 bases between. This CDR3 is built from 14 residues. Here the CDR3 DNA reads TGTGCCAGCTCACCAAATGCAGGAAACTATGGCTACACCTTC. Translation: CASSPNAGNYGYTF.

The sample holds a few counts of this clone. The chain links TRBV4-1 to TRBJ2-5, with a weak D call TRBD1 (5 bases). CDR1 is MGHRA, CDR2 YSYEKL, per germline. Trimming took off 5 bases at V and 5 bases at J, with 12 bases between the two ends. The CDR3 totals 13 residues. The CDR3 region has the DNA TGCGCCAGCAGCAGGGGCCCCTGGGAGACCCAGTACTTC. Amino acids: CASSRGPWETQYF.